In this sample, the clone carrying this T cell receptor beta chain turned up many times. Its antigen is undetermined. Then a second PCR, running about 6 to 12 cycles, was carried out with a sample-barcoded 5' primer and a J-beta primer mix. TCRdb fed the 5' RACE reads into MiXCR, producing one record per CDR3 protein. Seen here are about 640,000 distinct CDR3 sequences, about 30% observed once, and the top ten hold 15% to 19%. Germline V gene lookup returns CDR1 SNHLY and CDR2 FYNNEI. This CDR3 spans 15 amino acids. Trimming removed 3 bases from V and 2 bases from J; junction bases left unmatched: 3. This sample was taken from a study of blood T cells in healthy people across ages. Across the study: With template switching, about one barcoded beta molecule was captured per two T cells. Study observations and caveats: Any changes in expanded clonotypes were possibly confounded, as donor CMV status remained unknown.

The rearrangement uses TRBV2 and TRBJ2-7, with TRBD1 matching over 11 bases. Sequenced: blood. The sequence was collected from a woman older than 75 in good health. CDR3 bases: TGTGCCAGCAGTGAGGGACAGGGGGATCCCTACGAGCAGTACTTC. Encoded protein: CASSEGQGDPYEQYF.